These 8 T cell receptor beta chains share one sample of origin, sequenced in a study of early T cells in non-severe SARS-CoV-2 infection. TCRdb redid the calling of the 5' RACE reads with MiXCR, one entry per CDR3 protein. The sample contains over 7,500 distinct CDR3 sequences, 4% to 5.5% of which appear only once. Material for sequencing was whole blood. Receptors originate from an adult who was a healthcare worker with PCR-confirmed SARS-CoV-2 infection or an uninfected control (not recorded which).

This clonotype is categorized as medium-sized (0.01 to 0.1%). The CDR3 DNA is TGTGCCAGCAGCTTGATGGGGGGGCGAGACACTGAAGCTTTCTTT. Protein sequence: CASSLMGGRDTEAFF. The chain couples TRBV5-8 to TRBJ1-1, with TRBD1 as a possible D gene (6 bases). CDR1 is SGHTS and CDR2 is YDEGEE in the germline V gene. This CDR3 spans 15 amino acids. V lost 1 base, J lost 3 bases, and 13 bases lay in between.

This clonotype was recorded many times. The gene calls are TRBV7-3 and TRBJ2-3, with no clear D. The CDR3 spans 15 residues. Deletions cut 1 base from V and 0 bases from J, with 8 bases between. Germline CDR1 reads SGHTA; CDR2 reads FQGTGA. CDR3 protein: CASSLSSGSTDTQYF. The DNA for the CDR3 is TGTGCCAGCAGCTTAAGTTCCGGAAGCACAGATACGCAGTATTTT.

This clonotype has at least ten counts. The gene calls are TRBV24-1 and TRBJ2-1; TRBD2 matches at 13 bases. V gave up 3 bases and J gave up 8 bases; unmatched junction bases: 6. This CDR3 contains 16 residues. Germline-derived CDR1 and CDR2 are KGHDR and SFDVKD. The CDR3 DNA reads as TGTGCCACCAGTGATATCGGACTAGCGGGAGTTCATGAGCAGTTCTTC. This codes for CATSDIGLAGVHEQFF.

The CDR3 bases are TGTGCCAGTAGTATAGTTAGCGGGTGGTACAATGAGCAGTTCTTC. Protein product: CASSIVSGWYNEQFF. The chain joins TRBV19 to TRBJ2-1; 7 nucleotides line up with TRBD2. Germline CDR1 and CDR2: LNHDA and SQIVND (reference sequence). The CDR3 spans 15 residues. V was clipped by 1 base and J by 4 bases; unmatched bases: 4. Together with reference TRBV19 and TRBJ2-1, the CDR3 gives the full variable domain: DGGITQSPKYLFRKEGQNVTLSCEQNLNHDAMYWYRQDPGQGLRLIYYSQIVNDFQKGDIAEGYSVSREKKESFPLTVTSAQKNPTAFYLCASSIVSGWYNEQFFGPGTRLTVL.

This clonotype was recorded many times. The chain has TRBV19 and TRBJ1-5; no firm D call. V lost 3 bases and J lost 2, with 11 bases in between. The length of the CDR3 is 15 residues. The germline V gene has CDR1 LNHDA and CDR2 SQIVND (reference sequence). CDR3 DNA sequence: TGTGCCAGTAGTATCATCGGGAGCGGCAATCAGCCCCAGCATTTT. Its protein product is CASSIIGSGNQPQHF.

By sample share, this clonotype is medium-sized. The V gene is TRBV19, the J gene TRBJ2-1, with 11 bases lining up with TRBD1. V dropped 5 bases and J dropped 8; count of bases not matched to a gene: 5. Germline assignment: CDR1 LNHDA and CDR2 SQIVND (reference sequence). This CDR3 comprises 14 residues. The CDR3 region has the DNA TGTGCCAGTAGTCTACGGACAGGGGGCGATGAGCAGTTCTTC. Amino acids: CASSLRTGGDEQFF.

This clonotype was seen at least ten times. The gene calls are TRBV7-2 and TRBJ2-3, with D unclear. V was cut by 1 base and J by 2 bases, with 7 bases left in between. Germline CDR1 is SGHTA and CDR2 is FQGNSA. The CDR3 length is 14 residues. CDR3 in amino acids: CASSLGLATDTQYF. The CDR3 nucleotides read TGTGCCAGCAGCTTAGGACTCGCCACAGATACGCAGTATTTT. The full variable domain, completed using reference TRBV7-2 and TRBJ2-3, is GAGVSQSPSNKVTEKGKDVELRCDPISGHTALYWYRQSLGQGLEFLIYFQGNSAPDKSGLPSDRFSAERTGGSVSTLTIQRTQQEDSAVYLCASSLGLATDTQYFGPGTRLTVL.

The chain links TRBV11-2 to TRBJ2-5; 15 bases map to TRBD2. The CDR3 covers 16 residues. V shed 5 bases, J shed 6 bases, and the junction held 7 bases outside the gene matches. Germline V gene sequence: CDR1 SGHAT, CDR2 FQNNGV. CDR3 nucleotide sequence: TGTGCCAGCAGCCCCGGGACTAGCGGGAGGATGAAGACCCAGTACTTC. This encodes CASSPGTSGRMKTQYF.